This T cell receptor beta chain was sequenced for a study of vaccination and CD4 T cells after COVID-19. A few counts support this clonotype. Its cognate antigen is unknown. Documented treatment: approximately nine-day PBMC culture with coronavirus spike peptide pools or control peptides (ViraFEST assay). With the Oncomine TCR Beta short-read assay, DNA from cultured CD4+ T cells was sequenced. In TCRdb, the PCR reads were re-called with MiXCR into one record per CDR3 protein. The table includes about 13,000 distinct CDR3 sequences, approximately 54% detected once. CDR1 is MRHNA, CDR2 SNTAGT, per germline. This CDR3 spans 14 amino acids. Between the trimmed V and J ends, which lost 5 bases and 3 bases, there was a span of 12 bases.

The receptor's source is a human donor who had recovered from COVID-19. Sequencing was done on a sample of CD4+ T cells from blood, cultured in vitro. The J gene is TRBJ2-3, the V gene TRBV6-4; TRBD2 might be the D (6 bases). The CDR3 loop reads CASSPGTHTDTQYF. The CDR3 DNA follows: TGTGCCAGCAGTCCCGGGACTCATACAGATACGCAGTATTTT.